This entry features one T cell receptor beta chain sequence. This PCR relied on a set of 60 Vbeta primers and 13 Jbeta primers. Measured with immunoSEQ multiplex PCR; TCRdb has only the in-frame clones, and not every one. This table has about 200,000 clones, 75% to 80% appearing once. The data belong to a study of cytomegalovirus exposure and HLA in healthy donors. V gave up 1 base and J gave up 4 bases; unmatched junction bases: 5. Germline lookup yields CDR1 SGHRS and CDR2 YFSETQ. The CDR3 consists of 15 residues. This receptor was identified in a man between 18 and 29 years old in good health and CMV-seronegative. The chain recombines TRBV5-1 with TRBJ2-5; 9 bases line up with TRBD1. Sequenced material: PBMCs. CDR3 DNA: TGCGCCAGCAGCTTGATGGGACAGGGTCTAGAGACCCAGTACTTC. This gives the protein CASSLMGQGLETQYF.